This T cell receptor (beta chain) was observed in a study of blood T cell repertoires in COVID-19. The method was immunoSEQ multiplex PCR; TCRdb's version includes in-frame clones alone and lacks a portion of them. In the table there are some 180,000 clones, 84% of which are singletons. The CDR3 has 10 amino acids. Participants spanned ages roughly 18 to 90 years and resided in about 24 US areas. Participants' own reports of clinical history determined their cohort assignment. The sequence was obtained from a woman between 25 and 40 years old who had been exposed to COVID-19. Sequenced sample: PBMCs or T cells enriched from blood (not recorded which). The chain uses TRBV12-2 and TRBJ1-2. TRBV12-2 is a pseudogene segment. CDR3 sequence (DNA): TGTGCAAGTCAGAGCTATGGCTACACCTTC. Its translation: CASQSYGYTF.